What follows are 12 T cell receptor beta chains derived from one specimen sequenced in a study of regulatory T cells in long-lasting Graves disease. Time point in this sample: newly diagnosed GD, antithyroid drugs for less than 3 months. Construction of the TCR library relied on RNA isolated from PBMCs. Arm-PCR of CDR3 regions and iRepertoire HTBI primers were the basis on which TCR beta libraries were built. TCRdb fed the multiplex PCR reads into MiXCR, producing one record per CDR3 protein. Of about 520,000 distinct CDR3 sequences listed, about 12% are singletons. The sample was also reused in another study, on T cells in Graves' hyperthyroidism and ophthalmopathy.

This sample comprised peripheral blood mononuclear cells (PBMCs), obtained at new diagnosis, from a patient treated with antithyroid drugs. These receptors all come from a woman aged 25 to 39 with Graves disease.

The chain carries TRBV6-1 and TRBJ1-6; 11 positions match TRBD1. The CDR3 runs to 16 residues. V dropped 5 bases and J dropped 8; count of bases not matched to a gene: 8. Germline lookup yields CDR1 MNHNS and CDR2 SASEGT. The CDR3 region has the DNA TGTGCCAGCAGTCCGGGACAGGGGGTTCTAGATTCACCCCTCCACTTT. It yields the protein CASSPGQGVLDSPLHF.

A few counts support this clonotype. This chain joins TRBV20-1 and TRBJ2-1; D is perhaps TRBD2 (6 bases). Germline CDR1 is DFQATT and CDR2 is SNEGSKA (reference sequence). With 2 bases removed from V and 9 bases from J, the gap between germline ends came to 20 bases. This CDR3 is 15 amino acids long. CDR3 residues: CSARLGGNDMGEQFF. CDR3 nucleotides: TGCAGTGCTAGATTAGGAGGGAATGATATGGGTGAGCAGTTCTTC.

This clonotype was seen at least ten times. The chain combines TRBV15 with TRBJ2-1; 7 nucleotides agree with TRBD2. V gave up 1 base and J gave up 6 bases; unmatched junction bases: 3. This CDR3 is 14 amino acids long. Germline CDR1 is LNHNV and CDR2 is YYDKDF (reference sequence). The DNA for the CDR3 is TGTGCCACCAGCAGAGGACTAGCCCCCAATGAGCAGTTCTTC. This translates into CATSRGLAPNEQFF.

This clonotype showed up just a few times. The CDR3 sequence is CASSQDPHRVQYF. The CDR3 coding sequence is TGCGCCAGCAGCCAAGATCCACACCGTGTTCAGTACTTC. V gene TRBV4-1 combines with J gene TRBJ2-4; D unclear. The CDR3 runs to 13 residues. Germline CDR1 is MGHRA and CDR2 is YSYEKL. Deletions cut 0 bases from V and 11 bases from J, with 11 bases between.

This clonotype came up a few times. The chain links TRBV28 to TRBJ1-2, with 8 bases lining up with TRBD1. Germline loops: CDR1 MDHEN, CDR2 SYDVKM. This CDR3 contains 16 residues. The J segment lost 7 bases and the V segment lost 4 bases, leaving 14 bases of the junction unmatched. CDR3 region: CASSSLGQGYISGYTF. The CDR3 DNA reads TGTGCCAGCAGTTCCCTTGGACAGGGTTATATCTCTGGCTACACCTTC.

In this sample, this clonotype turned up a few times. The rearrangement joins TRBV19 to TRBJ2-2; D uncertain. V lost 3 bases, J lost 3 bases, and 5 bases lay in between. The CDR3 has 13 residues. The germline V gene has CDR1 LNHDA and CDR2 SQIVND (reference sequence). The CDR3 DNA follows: TGTGCCAGTAGTATGATTGACACCGGGGAGCTGTTTTTT. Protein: CASSMIDTGELFF.

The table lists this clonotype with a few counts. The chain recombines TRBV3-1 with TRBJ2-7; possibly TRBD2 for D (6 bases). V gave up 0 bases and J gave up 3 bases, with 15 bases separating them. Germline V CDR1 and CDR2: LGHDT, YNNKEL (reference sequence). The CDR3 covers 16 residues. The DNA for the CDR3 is TGTGCCAGCAGCCAAGAGCGGGGAGAGAGTCGCTACGAGCAGTACTTC. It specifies CASSQERGESRYEQYF.

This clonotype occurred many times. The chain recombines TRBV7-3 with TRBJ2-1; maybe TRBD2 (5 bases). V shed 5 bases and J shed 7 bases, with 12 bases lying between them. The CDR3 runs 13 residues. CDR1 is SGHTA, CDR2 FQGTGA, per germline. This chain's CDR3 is CASSVGVGNEQFF. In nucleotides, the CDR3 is TGTGCCAGCAGCGTCGGGGTTGGGAATGAGCAGTTCTTC.

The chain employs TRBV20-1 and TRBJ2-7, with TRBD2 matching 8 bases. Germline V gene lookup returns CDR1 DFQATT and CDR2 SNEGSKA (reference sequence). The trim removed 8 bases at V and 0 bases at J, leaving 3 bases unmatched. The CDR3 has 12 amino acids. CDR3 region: CSPGLDSYEQYF. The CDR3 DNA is TGCAGTCCGGGACTAGACTCCTACGAGCAGTACTTC.

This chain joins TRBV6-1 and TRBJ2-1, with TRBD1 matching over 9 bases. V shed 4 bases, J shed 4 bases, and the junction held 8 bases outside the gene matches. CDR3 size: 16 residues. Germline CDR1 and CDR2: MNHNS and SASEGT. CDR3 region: CASSAGTGSPYNEQFF. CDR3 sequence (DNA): TGTGCCAGCAGTGCCGGGACAGGGTCCCCTTACAATGAGCAGTTCTTC.

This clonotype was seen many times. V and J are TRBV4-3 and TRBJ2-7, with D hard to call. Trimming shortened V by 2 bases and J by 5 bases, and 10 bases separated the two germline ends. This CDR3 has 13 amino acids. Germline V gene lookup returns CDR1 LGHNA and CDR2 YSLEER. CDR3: CASSQSSWHEQYF. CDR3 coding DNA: TGCGCCAGCAGCCAATCCTCGTGGCACGAGCAGTACTTC.

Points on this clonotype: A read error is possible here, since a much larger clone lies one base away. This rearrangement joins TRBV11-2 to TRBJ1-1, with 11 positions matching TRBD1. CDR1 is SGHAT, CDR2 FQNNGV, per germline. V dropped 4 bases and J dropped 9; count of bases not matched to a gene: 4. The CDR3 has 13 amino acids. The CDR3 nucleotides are TGTGCCAGCAGCTGGGACAGGGGGTATAAAGCTTTCTTT. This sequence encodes CASSWDRGYKAFF.